These 2 T cell receptor beta chains share one sample of origin, sequenced in a study of blood T cells in healthy people across ages. Then a second PCR, running roughly 7 to 12 cycles, was carried out with a sample-barcoded 5' primer and a J-beta primer mix. TCRdb re-called the 5' RACE reads through MiXCR, storing one row per CDR3 protein. Of 1.5 million to 2 million distinct CDR3 sequences listed, 25% to 30% are singletons. The material sequenced was blood. These TCRs come from a woman in her twenties or thirties in good health.

This clonotype showed up just a few times. The chain combines TRBV3-1 with TRBJ2-7; 8 positions agree with TRBD2. Germline V gene sequence: CDR1 LGHDT, CDR2 YNNKEL (reference sequence). J gave up 9 bases and V 0 bases, and 7 bases lay outside the gene matches. The CDR3 length is 14 residues. The CDR3 loop is CASSQDGVAGPQYF. In DNA, the CDR3 is TGTGCCAGCAGCCAAGATGGGGTAGCGGGGCCGCAGTACTTC.

In this sample, this clonotype turned up many times. The chain employs TRBV20-1 and TRBJ2-5, with unresolved D. The CDR3 has 11 amino acids. Trimming pared 1 base from V and 2 bases from J, leaving 2 bases between. CDR1 DFQATT and CDR2 SNEGSKA come from the germline V gene (reference sequence). The DNA of the CDR3 is TGCAGTGCTAGAGGGCAAGAGACCCAGTACTTC. Encoded protein: CSARGQETQYF.